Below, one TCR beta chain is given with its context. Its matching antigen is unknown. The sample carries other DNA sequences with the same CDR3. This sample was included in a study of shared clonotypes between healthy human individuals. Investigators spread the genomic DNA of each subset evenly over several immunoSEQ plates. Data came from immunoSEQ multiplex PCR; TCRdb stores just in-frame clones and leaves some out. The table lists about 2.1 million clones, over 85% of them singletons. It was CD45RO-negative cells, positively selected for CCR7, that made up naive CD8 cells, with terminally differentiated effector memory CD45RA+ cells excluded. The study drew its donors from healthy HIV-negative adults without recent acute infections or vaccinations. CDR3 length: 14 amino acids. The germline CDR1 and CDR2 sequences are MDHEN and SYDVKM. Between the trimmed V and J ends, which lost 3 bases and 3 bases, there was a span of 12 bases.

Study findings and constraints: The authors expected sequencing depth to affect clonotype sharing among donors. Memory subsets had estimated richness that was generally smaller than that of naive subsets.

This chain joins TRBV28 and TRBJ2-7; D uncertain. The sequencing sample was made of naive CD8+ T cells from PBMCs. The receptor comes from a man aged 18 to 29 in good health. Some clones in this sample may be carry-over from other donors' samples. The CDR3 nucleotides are TGTGCCAGCAGTTTCCGCGGTTCGGGCTACGAGCAGTACTTC. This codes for CASSFRGSGYEQYF.